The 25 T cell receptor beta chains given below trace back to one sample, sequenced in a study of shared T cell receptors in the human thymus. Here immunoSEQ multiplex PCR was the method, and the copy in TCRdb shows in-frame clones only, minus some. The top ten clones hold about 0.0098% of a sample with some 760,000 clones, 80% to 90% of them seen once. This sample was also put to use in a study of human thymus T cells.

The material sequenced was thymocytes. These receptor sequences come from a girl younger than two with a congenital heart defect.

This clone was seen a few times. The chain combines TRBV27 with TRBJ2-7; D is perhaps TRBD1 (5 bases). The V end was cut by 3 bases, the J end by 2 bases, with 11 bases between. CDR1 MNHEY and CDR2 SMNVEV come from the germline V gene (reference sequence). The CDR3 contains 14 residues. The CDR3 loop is CASSFRGYPYEQYF. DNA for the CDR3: TGTGCCAGCAGTTTTAGGGGTTACCCCTACGAGCAGTACTTC.

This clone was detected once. CDR3 in amino acids: CASSLFHGGLYNEQFF. The CDR3 nucleotides are TGTGCCAGCAGCTTATTTCACGGGGGACTCTACAATGAGCAGTTCTTC. The chain employs TRBV7-2 and TRBJ2-1, with D maybe TRBD2 (6 bases). V was trimmed by 2 bases and J by 3 bases, leaving 14 bases between them. The germline gives CDR1 SGHTA, CDR2 FQGNSA. CDR3 size: 16 residues.

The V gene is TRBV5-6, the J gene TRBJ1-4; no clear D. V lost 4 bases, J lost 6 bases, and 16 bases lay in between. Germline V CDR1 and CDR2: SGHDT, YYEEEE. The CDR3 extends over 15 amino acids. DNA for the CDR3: TGTGCCAGCAGCCCCATAGGAGGGAGGGATGAAAAACTGTTTTTT. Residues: CASSPIGGRDEKLFF.

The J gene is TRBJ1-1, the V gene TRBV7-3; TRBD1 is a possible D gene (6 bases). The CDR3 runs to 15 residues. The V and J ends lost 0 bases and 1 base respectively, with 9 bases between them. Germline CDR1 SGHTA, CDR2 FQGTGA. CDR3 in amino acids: CASSLTLGGNTEAFF. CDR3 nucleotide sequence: TGTGCCAGCAGCTTAACGTTAGGGGGGAACACTGAAGCTTTCTTT.

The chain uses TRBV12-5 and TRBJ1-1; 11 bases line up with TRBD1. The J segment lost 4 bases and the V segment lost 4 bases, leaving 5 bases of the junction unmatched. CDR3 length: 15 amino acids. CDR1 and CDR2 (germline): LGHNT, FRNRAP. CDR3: CASGSRDRGGTEAFF. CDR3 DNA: TGTGCTAGTGGTTCCCGGGACAGGGGGGGCACTGAAGCTTTCTTT.

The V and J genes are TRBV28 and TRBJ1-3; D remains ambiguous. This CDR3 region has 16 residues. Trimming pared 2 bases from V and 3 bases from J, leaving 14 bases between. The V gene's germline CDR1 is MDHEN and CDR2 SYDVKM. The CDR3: CASSLRAGVFGNTIYF. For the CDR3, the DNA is TGTGCCAGCAGTTTAAGGGCCGGGGTATTTGGAAACACCATATATTTT.

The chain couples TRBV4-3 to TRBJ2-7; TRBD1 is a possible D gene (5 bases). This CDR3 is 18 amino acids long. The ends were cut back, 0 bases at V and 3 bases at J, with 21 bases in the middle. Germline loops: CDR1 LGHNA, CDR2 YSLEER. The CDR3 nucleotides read TGCGCCAGCAGCCAAGAGGGAAAAGGGGCACGCAAGAGCTACGAGCAGTACTTC. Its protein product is CASSQEGKGARKSYEQYF.

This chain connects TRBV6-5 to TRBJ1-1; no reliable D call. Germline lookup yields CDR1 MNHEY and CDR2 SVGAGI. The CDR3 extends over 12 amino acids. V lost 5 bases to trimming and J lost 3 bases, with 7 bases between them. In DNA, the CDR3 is TGTGCCAGCAGTATGGAGGACACTGAAGCTTTCTTT. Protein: CASSMEDTEAFF.

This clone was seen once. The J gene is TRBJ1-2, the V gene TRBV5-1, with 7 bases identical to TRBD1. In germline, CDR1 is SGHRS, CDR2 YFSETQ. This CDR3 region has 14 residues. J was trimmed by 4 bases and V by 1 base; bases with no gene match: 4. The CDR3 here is CASSLRGLRYGYTF. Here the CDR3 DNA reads TGCGCCAGCAGCTTGAGGGGGCTTCGCTATGGCTACACCTTC. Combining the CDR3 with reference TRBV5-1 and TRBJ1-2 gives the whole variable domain KAGVTQTPRYLIKTRGQQVTLSCSPISGHRSVSWYQQTPGQGLQFLFEYFSETQRNKGNFPGRFSGRQFSNSRSEMNVSTLELGDSALYLCASSLRGLRYGYTFGSGTRLTVV.

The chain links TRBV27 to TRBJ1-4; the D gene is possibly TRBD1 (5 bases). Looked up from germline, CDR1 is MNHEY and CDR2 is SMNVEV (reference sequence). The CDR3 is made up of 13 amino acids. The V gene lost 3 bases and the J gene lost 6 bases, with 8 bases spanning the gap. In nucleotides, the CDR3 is TGTGCCAGCAGTTTGAAAGGGGATGAAAAACTGTTTTTT. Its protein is CASSLKGDEKLFF.

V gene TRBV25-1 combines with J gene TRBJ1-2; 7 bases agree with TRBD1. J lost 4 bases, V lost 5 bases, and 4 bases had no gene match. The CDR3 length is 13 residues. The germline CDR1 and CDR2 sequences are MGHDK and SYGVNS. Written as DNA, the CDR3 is TGTGCCAGCAGTAAGGGGACAGTCTATGGCTACACCTTC. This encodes CASSKGTVYGYTF.

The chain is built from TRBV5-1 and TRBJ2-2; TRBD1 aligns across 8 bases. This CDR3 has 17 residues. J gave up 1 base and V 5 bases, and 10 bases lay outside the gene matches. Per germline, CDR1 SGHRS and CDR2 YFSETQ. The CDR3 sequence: CASRGNDRGRNTGELFF. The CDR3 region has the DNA TGCGCCAGCAGAGGAAATGACAGGGGCAGGAACACCGGGGAGCTGTTTTTT.

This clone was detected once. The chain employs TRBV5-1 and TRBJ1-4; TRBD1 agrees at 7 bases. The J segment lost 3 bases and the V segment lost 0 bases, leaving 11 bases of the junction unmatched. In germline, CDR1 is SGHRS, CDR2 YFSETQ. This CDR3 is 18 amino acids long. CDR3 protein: CASSLVSTEGAANEKLFF. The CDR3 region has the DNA TGCGCCAGCAGCTTGGTGTCAACTGAGGGGGCTGCTAATGAAAAACTGTTTTTT.

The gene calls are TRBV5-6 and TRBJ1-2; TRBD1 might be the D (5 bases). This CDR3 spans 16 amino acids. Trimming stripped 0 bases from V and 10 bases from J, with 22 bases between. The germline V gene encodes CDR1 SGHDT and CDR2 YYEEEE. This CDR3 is CASSLASLGEGEDYTF. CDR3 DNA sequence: TGTGCCAGCAGCTTGGCATCCCTGGGTGAAGGGGAAGACTACACCTTC. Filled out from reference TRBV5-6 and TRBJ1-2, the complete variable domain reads DAGVTQSPTHLIKTRGQQVTLRCSPKSGHDTVSWYQQALGQGPQFIFQYYEEEERQRGNFPDRFSGHQFPNYSSELNVNALLLGDSALYLCASSLASLGEGEDYTFGSGTRLTVV.

The CDR3 loop is CASSQVGAGGYTF. The DNA of the CDR3 is TGTGCCAGCAGCCAAGTGGGGGCTGGCGGCTACACCTTC. The chain recombines TRBV14 with TRBJ1-2, with D possibly TRBD1 on 6 matching bases. Trimming left V 1 base short and J 8 bases short, with 11 bases between. Looked up from germline, CDR1 is SGHDN and CDR2 is FVKESK. The CDR3 is made up of 13 amino acids.

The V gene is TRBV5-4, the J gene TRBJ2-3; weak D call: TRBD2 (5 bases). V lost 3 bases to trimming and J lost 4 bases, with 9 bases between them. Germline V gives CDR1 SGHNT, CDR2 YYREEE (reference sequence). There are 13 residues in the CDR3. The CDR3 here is CASSWRSPDTQYF. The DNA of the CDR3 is TGTGCCAGCAGCTGGAGGTCCCCAGATACGCAGTATTTT.

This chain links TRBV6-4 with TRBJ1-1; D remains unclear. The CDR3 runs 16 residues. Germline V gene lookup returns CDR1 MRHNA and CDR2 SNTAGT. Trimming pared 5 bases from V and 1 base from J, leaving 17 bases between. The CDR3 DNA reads TGTGCCAGCAGTTCGACTTCCACCGCTCGGAACACTGAAGCTTTCTTT. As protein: CASSSTSTARNTEAFF.

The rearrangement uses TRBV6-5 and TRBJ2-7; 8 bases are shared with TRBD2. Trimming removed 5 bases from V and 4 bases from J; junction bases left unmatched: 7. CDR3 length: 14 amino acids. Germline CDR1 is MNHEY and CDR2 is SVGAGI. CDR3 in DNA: TGTGCCAGCAGTGGGAAGCGGGGGCCTTACGAGCAGTACTTC. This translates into CASSGKRGPYEQYF.

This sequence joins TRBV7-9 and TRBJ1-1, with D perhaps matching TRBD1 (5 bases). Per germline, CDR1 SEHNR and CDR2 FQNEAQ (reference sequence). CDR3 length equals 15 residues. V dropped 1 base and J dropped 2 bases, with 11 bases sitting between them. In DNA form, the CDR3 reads TGTGCCAGCAGCTTAGGGACACAGCCAAACACTGAAGCTTTCTTT. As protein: CASSLGTQPNTEAFF.

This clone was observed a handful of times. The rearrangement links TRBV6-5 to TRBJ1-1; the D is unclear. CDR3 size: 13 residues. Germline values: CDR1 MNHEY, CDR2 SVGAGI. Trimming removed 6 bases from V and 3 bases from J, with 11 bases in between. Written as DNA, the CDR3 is TGTGCCAGCAGCCCCTACGGAGACACTGAAGCTTTCTTT. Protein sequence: CASSPYGDTEAFF.

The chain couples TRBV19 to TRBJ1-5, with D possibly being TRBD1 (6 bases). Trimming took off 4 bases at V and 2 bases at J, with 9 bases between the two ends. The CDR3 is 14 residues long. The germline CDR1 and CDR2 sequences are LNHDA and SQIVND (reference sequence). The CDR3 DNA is TGTGCCAGTAGTACACAGGGCCGCAATCAGCCCCAGCATTTT. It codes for CASSTQGRNQPQHF.

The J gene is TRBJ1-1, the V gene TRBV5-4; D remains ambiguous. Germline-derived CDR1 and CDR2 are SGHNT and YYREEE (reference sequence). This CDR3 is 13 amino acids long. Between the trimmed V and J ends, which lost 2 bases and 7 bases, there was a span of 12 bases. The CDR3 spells CASSLIGSFEAFF. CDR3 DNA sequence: TGTGCCAGCAGCTTAATAGGGAGTTTTGAAGCTTTCTTT.

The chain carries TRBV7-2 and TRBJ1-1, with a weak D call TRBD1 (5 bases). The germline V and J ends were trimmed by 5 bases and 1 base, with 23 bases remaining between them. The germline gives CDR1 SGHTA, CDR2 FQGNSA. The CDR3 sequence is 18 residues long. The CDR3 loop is CASSLTPPQGSRNTEAFF. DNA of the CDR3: TGTGCCAGCAGCCTTACGCCTCCCCAGGGTTCACGGAACACTGAAGCTTTCTTT.

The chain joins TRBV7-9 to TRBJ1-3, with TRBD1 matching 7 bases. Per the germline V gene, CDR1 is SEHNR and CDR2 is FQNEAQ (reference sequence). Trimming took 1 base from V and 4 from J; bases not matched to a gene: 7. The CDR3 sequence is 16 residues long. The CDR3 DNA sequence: TGTGCCAGCAGCTTAGAGAGGGGGCCCGTGGGAAACACCATATATTTT. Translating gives CASSLERGPVGNTIYF.

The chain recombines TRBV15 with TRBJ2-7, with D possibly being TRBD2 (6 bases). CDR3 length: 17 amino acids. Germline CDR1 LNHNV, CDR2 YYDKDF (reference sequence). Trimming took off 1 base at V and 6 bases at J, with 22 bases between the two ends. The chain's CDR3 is CATSRGLLRDSLVEQYF. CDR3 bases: TGTGCCACCAGCAGAGGTCTCTTACGGGACTCCCTGGTCGAGCAGTACTTC. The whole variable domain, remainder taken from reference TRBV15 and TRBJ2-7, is DAMVIQNPRYQVTQFGKPVTLSCSQTLNHNVMYWYQQKSSQAPKLLFHYYDKDFNNEADTPDNFQSRRPNTSFCFLDIRSPGLGDTAMYLCATSRGLLRDSLVEQYFGPGTRLTVT.